This record looks at one T cell receptor (beta chain) sequence and its context. The antigen is unknown. The data are from a study of graft-versus-host responses after intestinal transplantation. Study summary: All recipients were given anti-thymocyte globulin induction, and tacrolimus and steroids were then administered for roughly three years.

This CDR3 has 15 amino acids. CDR1 and CDR2 (germline): LNHDA, SQIVND (reference sequence). Clones were sequenced by immunoSEQ multiplex PCR, and TCRdb holds only the in-frame ones, with some missing. The sample yields some 41,000 clones, 85% to 90% seen once. Study observations and caveats: The recipient marrow held GvH clones, and some of them showed up first in ileum or blood. The highest levels of circulating GvH clones went along with early declines in HvG clones after transplant. Allograft clonal ratios (graft-versus-host to host-versus-graft) were high in patients who had graft-donor T cell macrochimerism.

The genes are TRBV19 and TRBJ2-5; D is uncertain. The better agreement between TRBJ2-7 and the DNA end casts doubt on the J call. This material consisted of PBMCs, taken about nine months after transplant. The source of this sequence is a human patient who received an intestinal transplant, so some T cells may come from the graft donor. The CDR3 DNA reads TGTGCCAGTAGTATGAACCCCACACTCTCCTACGAGCAGTACTTC. Translated: CASSMNPTLSYEQYF.